This passage covers 17 T cell receptor beta chains from one sample sequenced in a study of technical replicates of blood from a few donors. Only in-frame clones appear in the TCRdb table, and some are missing; sequencing was by immunoSEQ multiplex PCR. The table has about 76,000 clones, 86% seen once; the top ten hold 4.8%. Sequences were obtained from PBMCs. The receptors here all came from a human donor in good health. Some clones in this sample may be carry-over from other donors' samples.

The chain uses TRBV27 and TRBJ1-2, with 7 bases that match TRBD1. Germline trimming cut 3 bases from V and 2 bases from J; bases unmatched to any gene: 9. From germline, CDR1 is MNHEY and CDR2 SMNVEV (reference sequence). This CDR3 contains 16 residues. This CDR3 is CASSFVGGRANYGYTF. The CDR3 DNA reads TGTGCCAGCAGTTTTGTAGGGGGCAGAGCGAACTATGGCTACACCTTC.

The chain uses TRBV4-2 and TRBJ2-7, with D possibly TRBD1 on 5 matching bases. The germline gives CDR1 LGHNA, CDR2 YNFKEQ. The CDR3 contains 16 residues. Trimming took 0 bases from V and 2 from J, leaving 14 bases between them. The CDR3 is CASSQEDTTGTYEQYF. In DNA, the CDR3 is TGTGCCAGCAGCCAAGAGGACACGACGGGCACCTACGAGCAGTACTTC.

This clone was observed a single time. The chain recombines TRBV5-1 with TRBJ1-2; D remains ambiguous. Germline V lookup: CDR1 SGHRS, CDR2 YFSETQ. This CDR3 has 14 amino acids. Between the trimmed V and J ends, which lost 4 bases and 3 bases, there was a span of 13 bases. The CDR3 region has the DNA TGCGCCAGCAGCCCCACCGGCGGTGACTATGGCTACACCTTC. Protein sequence: CASSPTGGDYGYTF.

The V gene is TRBV7-8, the J gene TRBJ1-6, with D hard to call. V lost 1 base, J lost 7 bases, and 14 bases lay in between. This CDR3 region has 16 residues. Germline V lookup: CDR1 SGHVS, CDR2 FQNEAQ. DNA of the CDR3: TGTGCCAGCAGCTTAGGTCCCTGGCGGGAGAATTCACCCCTCCACTTT. It codes for CASSLGPWRENSPLHF. The whole variable domain, remainder taken from reference TRBV7-8 and TRBJ1-6, is GAGVSQSPRYKVAKRGQDVALRCDPISGHVSLFWYQQALGQGPEFLTYFQNEAQLDKSGLPSDRFFAERPEGSVSTLKIQRTQQEDSAVYLCASSLGPWRENSPLHFGNGTRLTVT.

The V call is TRBV10-3, the J call TRBJ2-5; possibly TRBD2 for D (6 bases). The CDR3 length is 15 residues. Germline CDR1 is ENHRY and CDR2 is SYGVKD. V lost 0 bases to trimming and J lost 4 bases, with 12 bases between them. Written as DNA, the CDR3 is TGTGCCATCAGTGAGTCCGACGGGGGAGGAGAGACCCAGTACTTC. It specifies CAISESDGGGETQYF.

The chain combines TRBV27 with TRBJ2-7, with TRBD2 matching 9 bases. This CDR3 contains 15 residues. In germline, CDR1 is MNHEY, CDR2 SMNVEV (reference sequence). J was trimmed by 3 bases and V by 2 bases; bases with no gene match: 5. Here the CDR3 DNA reads TGTGCCAGCAGTTTACTTAGCGGGAGTAGCTACGAGCAGTACTTC. This translates into CASSLLSGSSYEQYF.

This chain links TRBV19 with TRBJ1-2; perhaps TRBD1 as D (6 bases). The germline V gene has CDR1 LNHDA and CDR2 SQIVND (reference sequence). V was clipped by 0 bases and J by 0 bases, with 11 bases between them. CDR3 length equals 16 residues. CDR3 loop: CASSIEGTPTNYGYTF. The CDR3 region has the DNA TGTGCCAGTAGTATAGAGGGGACACCTACTAACTATGGCTACACCTTC.

The chain couples TRBV19 to TRBJ1-1, with D tentatively TRBD1 (5 bases). Trimming removed 6 bases at V and 2 bases at J, with 10 bases between. The germline V gene has CDR1 LNHDA and CDR2 SQIVND (reference sequence). This CDR3 has 13 amino acids. The CDR3 here is CASRGEGNTEAFF. The CDR3 DNA sequence: TGTGCCAGTAGAGGGGAGGGAAACACTGAAGCTTTCTTT. The variable domain in full, with the rest retrieved from reference TRBV19 and TRBJ1-1, is DGGITQSPKYLFRKEGQNVTLSCEQNLNHDAMYWYRQDPGQGLRLIYYSQIVNDFQKGDIAEGYSVSREKKESFPLTVTSAQKNPTAFYLCASRGEGNTEAFFGQGTRLTVV.

The gene calls are TRBV5-4 and TRBJ2-5; D is ambiguous. V was trimmed by 1 base and J by 3 bases, leaving 7 bases between them. Looked up from germline, CDR1 is SGHNT and CDR2 is YYREEE (reference sequence). CDR3 length equals 13 residues. The DNA for the CDR3 is TGTGCCAGCAGCTTGTCCTATGAAGAGACCCAGTACTTC. Translated, it gives CASSLSYEETQYF. Full variable domain (missing parts from reference TRBV5-4 and TRBJ2-5): ETGVTQSPTHLIKTRGQQVTLRCSSQSGHNTVSWYQQALGQGPQFIFQYYREEENGRGNFPPRFSGLQFPNYSSELNVNALELDDSALYLCASSLSYEETQYFGPGTRLLVL.

This sequence joins TRBV21-1 and TRBJ1-1; the listed D gene, TRBD1, was not tested against the DNA. TRBV21-1 is listed as a pseudogene. This CDR3 is 16 amino acids long. The DNA for the CDR3 is TGTGCCAGCACCCTCGATGGAACAGGGTCAAACACTGAAGCTTTCTTT. Protein: CASTLDGTGSNTEAFF.

This rearrangement joins TRBV27 to TRBJ1-1; D unresolved. CDR1 and CDR2 from the germline V gene are MNHEY and SMNVEV (reference sequence). V was trimmed by 5 bases and J by 0 bases, leaving 10 bases between them. This CDR3 spans 14 amino acids. The CDR3 nucleotides read TGTGCCAGCAGTCCCAGACACCTGAACACTGAAGCTTTCTTT. Its translation: CASSPRHLNTEAFF.

In its sample, this clone was seen many times. The chain recombines TRBV5-4 with TRBJ2-7; 7 positions match TRBD1. V shed 1 base, J shed 7 bases, and the junction held 8 bases outside the gene matches. From germline, CDR1 is SGHNT and CDR2 YYREEE (reference sequence). The CDR3 length is 14 residues. CDR3 sequence reads: CASSLIDRAREQYF. CDR3 DNA sequence: TGTGCCAGCAGCTTGATAGACAGGGCACGGGAGCAGTACTTC.

The J gene is TRBJ2-3, the V gene TRBV19, with a weak D call TRBD2 (5 bases). The germline V gene has CDR1 LNHDA and CDR2 SQIVND (reference sequence). The CDR3 has 12 amino acids. The V end was cut by 7 bases, the J end by 3 bases, with 8 bases between. CDR3 sequence (DNA): TGTGCCAGTAAATCGGGGACAGATACGCAGTATTTT. Translating it yields CASKSGTDTQYF.

This chain links TRBV7-2 with TRBJ1-2; TRBD1 aligns across 11 bases. Trimming cost V 5 bases and J 5 bases; bases outside gene matches: 13. The CDR3 runs 17 residues. Germline-derived CDR1 and CDR2 are SGHTA and FQGNSA. For the CDR3, the DNA is TGTGCCAGCAGCAAACCCGGGACAGGGGGTGTGGGGTATGGCTACACCTTC. Translated: CASSKPGTGGVGYGYTF.

The sample holds a few counts of this clone. The V call is TRBV15, the J call TRBJ1-4; D not resolved. This CDR3 comprises 14 residues. Deletions cut 1 base from V and 4 bases from J, with 7 bases between. Per the germline V gene, CDR1 is LNHNV and CDR2 is YYDKDF (reference sequence). CDR3 protein: CATSRVSLNEKLFF. The CDR3 DNA sequence: TGTGCCACCAGCAGAGTCAGTCTTAATGAAAAACTGTTTTTT.

The chain links TRBV5-8 to TRBJ2-7; 10 bases map to TRBD1. CDR1 is SGHTS, CDR2 YDEGEE, per germline. V shed 4 bases and J 2 bases; nucleotides not matched to a gene: 3. This CDR3 region has 14 residues. The CDR3 DNA reads TGTGCCAGCAGCCGGGGGACAGGGGCCTACGAGCAGTACTTC. Translation: CASSRGTGAYEQYF.

The rearrangement uses TRBV29-1 and TRBJ1-1; 12 nucleotides agree with TRBD1. Trimming at V came to 6 bases and at J to 4 bases, leaving 9 bases not matched to a gene. Germline loops: CDR1 SQVTM, CDR2 ANQGSEA. The CDR3 has 15 residues. CDR3 in amino acids: CSVRGQGARSTEAFF. The CDR3 DNA sequence: TGCAGCGTCAGGGGACAGGGGGCTCGTAGCACTGAAGCTTTCTTT.